This T cell receptor (beta chain) was documented in a study of T-cell memory formation after mild COVID-19. The CDR3 length is 14 residues. Per germline, CDR1 LNHNV and CDR2 YYDKDF (reference sequence). The V end was cut by 5 bases, the J end by 1 base, with 9 bases between. In TCRdb, the 5' RACE reads were re-called with MiXCR into one record per CDR3 protein. The table shows 300,000 to 400,000 distinct CDR3 sequences, with over 10% occurring only once. This clonotype was observed at least ten times. Sample: PBMCs or a T cell subset sorted from them (not recorded which). This chain connects TRBV15 to TRBJ2-1; a possible D gene is TRBD2 (6 bases). The receptor comes from a man aged 18 to 29 who had mild COVID-19 (a few samples of this study predate the infection). Cell type and time point are not known. CDR3 sequence reads: CATSGDSSYNEQFF. The DNA of the CDR3 is TGTGCCACCAGCGGGGACTCGTCCTACAATGAGCAGTTCTTC.